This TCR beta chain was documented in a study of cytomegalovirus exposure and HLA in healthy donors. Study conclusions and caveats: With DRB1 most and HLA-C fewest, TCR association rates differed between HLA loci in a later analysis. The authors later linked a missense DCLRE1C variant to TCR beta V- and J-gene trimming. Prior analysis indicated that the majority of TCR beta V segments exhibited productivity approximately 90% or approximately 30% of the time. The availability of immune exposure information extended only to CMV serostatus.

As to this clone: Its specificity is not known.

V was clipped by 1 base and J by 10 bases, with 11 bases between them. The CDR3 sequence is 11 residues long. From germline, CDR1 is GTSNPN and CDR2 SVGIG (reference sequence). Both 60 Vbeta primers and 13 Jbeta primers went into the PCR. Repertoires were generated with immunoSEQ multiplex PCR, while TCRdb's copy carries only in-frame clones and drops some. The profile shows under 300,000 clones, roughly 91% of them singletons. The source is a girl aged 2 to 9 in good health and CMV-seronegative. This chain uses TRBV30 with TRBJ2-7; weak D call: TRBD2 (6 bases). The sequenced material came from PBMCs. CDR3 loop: CAWSGEALQYF. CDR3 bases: TGTGCCTGGAGTGGGGAGGCCTTACAGTACTTC.